The T cell receptor (beta chain) described here comes from a study of neurological immune-mediated disorders. Overall study results and limits: Private repertoires in all groups were suggested by the absence of shared CDR3 amino acid sequences among expanded clones across subjects.

The table lists this clonotype with many counts. The antigen remains undetermined. CDR1 is SEHNR and CDR2 is FQNEAQ in the germline V gene (reference sequence). Unmatched junction bases numbered 10, after V lost 6 bases and J lost 3 bases. The CDR3 contains 16 residues. As for the cDNA, it was generated by 5'RACE with 10-nucleotide random UMIs. The yield of each sequencing run was over 160 million TCR-beta sequences from 15-18 subjects. TCRdb fed the 5' RACE reads into MiXCR, producing one record per CDR3 protein. The table records about 99,000 distinct CDR3 sequences, about a tenth of them present only once. The time point here: longitudinal time-point 3. The unsorted libraries originated from 2 million PBMCs that had been stored at -80 C.

The sequence was obtained from a female donor with HTLV-1-associated myelopathy (HAM/TSP). The chain employs TRBV7-9 and TRBJ1-1, with TRBD1 matching 10 bases. Sequenced: PBMCs. This CDR3 reads CASSSTSGQGYTEAFF. Written as DNA, the CDR3 is TGTGCCAGCAGTTCCACCTCGGGACAGGGGTACACTGAAGCTTTCTTT.